This T cell receptor beta chain was recovered during a study of CD4 T cells in relation to SARS-CoV-2 and coronaviruses. Study at large: TCR beta CDR3s were sequenced after 10-day antigen culture of PBMCs.

V gave up 3 bases and J gave up 4 bases, with 6 bases separating them. The CDR3 runs to 13 residues. CDR1 and CDR2 (germline): LGHDT, YNNKEL (reference sequence). The data were produced by immunoSEQ multiplex PCR, yet TCRdb's version contains in-frame clones alone and is incomplete. The sample shows about 23,000 clones, around 82% of them seen only once. As to this clone: Antigen unknown.

Before the COVID-19 pandemic, during about 2011-2019, CD4+ T cells were taken from unexposed donors. After more than eight days of culture, CD4+ T cells were isolated. Each well had a few million PBMCs in approximately 5% human AB serum with IL-2. The TCR sequence derives from a human donor in good health. The sample was CD4+ T cells from PBMCs, cultured in vitro. This chain joins TRBV3-1 (or the pseudogene TRBV3-2) and TRBJ2-2; no firm D call. The CDR3 nucleotides read TGTGCCAGCAGCCATGAATTCACCGGGGAGCTGTTTTTT. Amino acid sequence: CASSHEFTGELFF.